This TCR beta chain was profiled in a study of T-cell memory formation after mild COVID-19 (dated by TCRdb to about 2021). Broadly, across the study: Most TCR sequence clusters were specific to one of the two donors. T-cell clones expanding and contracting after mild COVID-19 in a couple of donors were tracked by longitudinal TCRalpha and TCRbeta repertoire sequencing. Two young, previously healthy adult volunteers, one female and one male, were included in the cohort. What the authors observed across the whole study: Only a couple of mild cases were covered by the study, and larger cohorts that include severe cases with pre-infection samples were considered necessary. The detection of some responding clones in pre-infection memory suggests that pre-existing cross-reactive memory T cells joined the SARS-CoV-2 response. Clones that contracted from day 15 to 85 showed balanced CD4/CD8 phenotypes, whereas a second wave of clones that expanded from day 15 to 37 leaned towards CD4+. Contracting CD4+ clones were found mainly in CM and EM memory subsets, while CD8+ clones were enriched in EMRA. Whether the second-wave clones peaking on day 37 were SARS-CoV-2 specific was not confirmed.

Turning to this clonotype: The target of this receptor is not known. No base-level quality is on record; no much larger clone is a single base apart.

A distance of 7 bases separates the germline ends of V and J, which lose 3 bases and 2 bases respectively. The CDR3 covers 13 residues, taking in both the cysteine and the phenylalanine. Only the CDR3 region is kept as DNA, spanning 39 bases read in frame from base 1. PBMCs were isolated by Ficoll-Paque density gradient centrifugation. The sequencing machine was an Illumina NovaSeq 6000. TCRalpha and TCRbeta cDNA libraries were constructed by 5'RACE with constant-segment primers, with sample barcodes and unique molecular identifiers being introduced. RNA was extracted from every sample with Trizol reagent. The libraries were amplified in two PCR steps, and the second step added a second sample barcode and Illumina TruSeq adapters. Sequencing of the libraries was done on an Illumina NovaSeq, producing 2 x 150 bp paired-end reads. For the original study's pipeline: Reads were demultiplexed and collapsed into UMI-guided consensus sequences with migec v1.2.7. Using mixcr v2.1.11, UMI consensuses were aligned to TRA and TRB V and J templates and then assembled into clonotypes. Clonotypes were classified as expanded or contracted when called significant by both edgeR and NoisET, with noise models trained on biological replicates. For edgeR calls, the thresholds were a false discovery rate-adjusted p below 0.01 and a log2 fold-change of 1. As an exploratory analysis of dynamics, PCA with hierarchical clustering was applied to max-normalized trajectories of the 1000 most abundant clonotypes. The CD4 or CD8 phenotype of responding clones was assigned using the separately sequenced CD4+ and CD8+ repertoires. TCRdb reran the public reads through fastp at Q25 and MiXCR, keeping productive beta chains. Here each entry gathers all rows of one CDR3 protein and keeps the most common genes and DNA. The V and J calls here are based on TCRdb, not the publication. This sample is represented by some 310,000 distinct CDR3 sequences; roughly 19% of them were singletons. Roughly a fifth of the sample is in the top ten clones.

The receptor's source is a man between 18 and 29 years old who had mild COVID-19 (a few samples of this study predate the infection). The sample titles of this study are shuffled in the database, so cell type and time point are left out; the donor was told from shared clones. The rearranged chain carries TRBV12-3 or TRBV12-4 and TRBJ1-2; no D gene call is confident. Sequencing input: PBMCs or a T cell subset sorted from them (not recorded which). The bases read TGTGCCAGCAGTTTTTCACTGAACTATGGCTACACCTTC. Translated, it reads CASSFSLNYGYTF.